This section outlines one T cell receptor beta chain sequence together with its context. In this sample, this clone turned up a few times. This clone's antigen is unknown. No base qualities exist here, and no much larger clone lies one base off it. V is reduced by 6 bases and J by 6 bases, leaving a spacing of 8 bases between them. From a lookup of the germline V gene, CDR1 and CDR2 are MDHEN and SYDVKM. Its CDR3 holds 11 amino acids, cysteine through phenylalanine. Just the 33-base CDR3 DNA is kept, in frame starting at base 1. The sample is drawn from a study of blood T cell repertoires in COVID-19 (dated by TCRdb to 2018 to 2021). With respect to the entire study: The collaborator samples originated in the United States, Italy and Spain and spanned the acute and convalescent phases of COVID-19. Nearly every sample came with metadata listing a de-identified subject ID, COVID-19 status, age in years and sex. The samples were drawn from two sources: the first 160 participants of the ongoing ImmuneRACE study, and 950 to 1,500 subjects contributed by 6 global collaborators. Deeply sampled blood TCRbeta repertoires from subjects exposed to, actively infected with, or recovered from COVID-19 were included in the dataset. Where available, HLA class I and class II types were taken from metadata supplied by the sample provider and were not determined by assay-based typing. A freely available public database, intended as a resource for researchers studying the immune response to SARS-CoV-2, is where the repertoires were released. The prospective study material was composed of cDNA or gDNA derived from T cells, B-cell-depleted T cells, or PBMCs.

TCRbeta CDR3 regions were amplified from genomic DNA by means of the immunoSEQ Assay, a bias-controlled multiplex PCR. The study's own analysis went as follows. Nucleated cell counts per sample were estimated from amplification of reference gene primers within the assay. Sequence reads were collapsed and filtered to measure the absolute abundance of every unique TCRbeta CDR3 rearrangement. For each sample, productive Simpson clonality was calculated as the square root of Simpson's diversity index across productive rearrangements. The clones in this table, taken by TCRdb from immuneACCESS, are in-frame only. Not every clone is retained; where verified, under half of the shortfall comes from an unresolved V gene, and the cause of the rest is unknown. The DNA was the basis for D and trimming; V, J and clone size are from that table. The table for this sample lists about 76,000 clones; around 87% of them were counted only once. Roughly 30% of the sample goes to the ten largest clones.

What the work shows at the level of the full study, not this receptor alone: The quantity of clinical and demographic metadata differed by source and by participant and was supplied without curation.

The collaborating institutions used their own protocols to collect whole blood in K2EDTA tubes. For TCRbeta analysis, collaborators shipped samples in one of three forms: frozen whole blood, isolated PBMCs, or DNA extracted from either of those sample types. This sequence uses TRBV28 and TRBJ1-1, with a weak D call of TRBD1 (5 bases match). Source material: peripheral blood. This clonotype was sampled from a woman aged 80 or over with active or convalescent COVID-19. The CDR3 protein is CASSSGSEAFF. The DNA sequence reads TGTGCCAGCAGCTCAGGGTCTGAAGCTTTCTTT.